This T cell receptor (beta chain) originates from a study of T cells in Graves' hyperthyroidism and ophthalmopathy. This clonotype has more than one count but fewer than ten. What it binds is unknown. The study defined stable Graves' hyperthyroidism as no ophthalmopathy progression within 18 months. Whole-study findings and limits: In the analysis, a 13 V-J model separated ophthalmopathy from stable hyperthyroidism. Within blood appeared most thyroid clonotypes that had expanded above 0.001.

CDR3 length: 16 residues. The germline gives CDR1 KGHSH, CDR2 LQKENI. The V end lost 3 bases, the J end lost 2 bases, and 14 bases lay between the germline ends. From RNA transcripts, TCR beta CDR3 regions were amplified. TCR CDR3 regions were first amplified by RT-PCR with HTBI primers. TCRdb used MiXCR to reprocess the multiplex PCR reads, holding one entry per CDR3 protein. This table has more than 550,000 distinct CDR3 sequences, 17% appearing once. This chain connects TRBV18 to TRBJ1-3; D perhaps matches TRBD1 (6 bases). This clonotype was sampled from a man aged 50 to 59 with Graves' hyperthyroidism. Sequenced sample: blood. The CDR3, as DNA: TGTGCCAGCTCACCCTCGGACAGTCGAACTGGAAACACCATATATTTT. This gives the protein CASSPSDSRTGNTIYF.